In its sample, the clone carrying this TCR beta chain was seen once. What it binds is unknown. Germline values: CDR1 SGHNT, CDR2 YYREEE (reference sequence). The CDR3 is 18 residues long. These data belong to a study of T cells in localized non-small cell lung cancer. Findings and caveats of the study: Highest T cell clonality was seen in uninvolved adjacent lung, surpassing that measured in tumor.

Assay: immunoSEQ multiplex PCR; the TCRdb copy retains only in-frame clones and omits some. The sample carries around 23,000 clones, 90% recorded once. The chain uses TRBV5-4 and TRBJ2-5, with 10 nucleotides matching TRBD1. The J call may be incorrect, as the DNA end agrees better with TRBJ2-7. This clonotype originated in a woman aged 40 to 75 with stage I lung adenocarcinoma. The sequenced sample was peripheral blood, obtained before any cancer treatment. Here the CDR3 DNA reads TGTGCCAGCAGCTTAATCTCCGGGACAGGGGACCTTTACTACGAGCAGTACTTC. Translated, it gives CASSLISGTGDLYYEQYF.